The sequence of this T cell receptor (beta chain) was determined in a study of T-cell memory formation after mild COVID-19. Study as a whole: The two donors had largely donor-specific TCR clusters.

TCRdb ran MiXCR on the 5' RACE reads and lists one entry per CDR3 protein. Found here are about 200,000 distinct CDR3 sequences, over 9.5% of them singletons; the top ten hold around 3.4%. This clonotype was counted a few times. V was shortened by 4 bases and J by 3 bases, with 14 bases between the two germline ends. This CDR3 is 14 amino acids long. Germline values: CDR1 SGHRS, CDR2 YFSETQ. Sequencing was done on a sample of PBMCs or a T cell subset sorted from them (not recorded which). The rearrangement uses TRBV5-1 and TRBJ2-7; unclear D gene. This receptor was identified in a man younger than 30 who had mild COVID-19 (a few samples of this study predate the infection). Cell type and time point are not known. In nucleotides, the CDR3 is TGCGCCAGCAGCCCCCGGACGGATCGCTACGAGCAGTACTTC. This gives the protein CASSPRTDRYEQYF.